The rows below give T cell receptor beta chains drawn from one sample of a study. TCRdb reanalysed the 5' RACE reads using MiXCR and keeps one entry per CDR3 protein. There are about 50,000 distinct CDR3 sequences in the sample; roughly 17% occur only once, and 2% to 2.5% lies in the top ten. Sequenced material: naive CD4+ T cells sorted from blood. These receptors all stem from a female donor with breast cancer. The CDR3 runs from the conserved cysteine through the conserved F or W. Each record gives: CDR3 DNA, CDR3 protein, V gene, J gene, clone size, D gene. D genes are given only for firm matches. A clone size is listed for some rows: how often the clone was seen (once, few, many), or a class if it is expanded.

CDR3nt: TGTGCCAGCAGCCAAAGTCACAATGAGCAGTTCTTC
CDR3aa: CASSQSHNEQFF
v_gene: TRBV3-1
j_gene: TRBJ2-1
abundance: -
d_gene: -

CDR3nt: TGCAGTGCTAGGACTAGCGGGAGCTACGAGCAGTACTTC
CDR3aa: CSARTSGSYEQYF
v_gene: TRBV20-1
j_gene: TRBJ2-7
abundance: few
d_gene: TRBD2

CDR3nt: TGTGCCAGCAGACCGTGGGATTCGAACACTGAAGCTTTCTTT
CDR3aa: CASRPWDSNTEAFF
v_gene: TRBV6-5
j_gene: TRBJ1-1
abundance: many
d_gene: -

CDR3nt: TGTGCCAGCAGTTTCGGGCTAGCGATTACCGGGGAGCTGTTTTTT
CDR3aa: CASSFGLAITGELFF
v_gene: TRBV28
j_gene: TRBJ2-2
abundance: -
d_gene: -

CDR3nt: TGTGCCAGCAGCTTCGGACAGGGGGCGGGGGTAAGGGATGGCTACACCTTC
CDR3aa: CASSFGQGAGVRDGYTF
v_gene: TRBV7-9
j_gene: TRBJ1-2
abundance: -
d_gene: TRBD1

CDR3nt: TGTGCCAGCACCACTCCGATTTCCGGGCCCCAACATTTT
CDR3aa: CASTTPISGPQHF
v_gene: TRBV12-3/TRBV12-4
j_gene: TRBJ1-5
abundance: few
d_gene: -

CDR3nt: TGTGCCAGCAGCCAGACTAACCCGGCAGATACGCAGTATTTT
CDR3aa: CASSQTNPADTQYF
v_gene: TRBV16
j_gene: TRBJ2-3
abundance: few
d_gene: -

CDR3nt: TGTGCCAGCAGCGTAGGGTGGTTGGAGACCCAGTACTTC
CDR3aa: CASSVGWLETQYF
v_gene: TRBV9
j_gene: TRBJ2-5
abundance: -
d_gene: -

CDR3nt: TGCAGCGTTGAAGGGACCCCAAACATTCAGTACTTC
CDR3aa: CSVEGTPNIQYF
v_gene: TRBV29-1
j_gene: TRBJ2-4
abundance: -
d_gene: -

CDR3nt: TGTGCCAGCAGTTCGACTAGCGGGAGGTCCTACGAGCAGTACTTC
CDR3aa: CASSSTSGRSYEQYF
v_gene: TRBV6-2/TRBV6-3
j_gene: TRBJ2-7
abundance: many
d_gene: TRBD2

CDR3nt: TGTGCCACTTCGGGAGGCGCTAATCAGCCCCAGCATTTT
CDR3aa: CATSGGANQPQHF
v_gene: TRBV19
j_gene: TRBJ1-5
abundance: many
d_gene: -

CDR3nt: TGTGCCAGCAGGCTAGCTGGGGAAGCTCGAATGTTCGCATTGACAGATACGCAGTATTTT
CDR3aa: CASRLAGEARMFALTDTQYF
v_gene: TRBV6-2/TRBV6-3
j_gene: TRBJ2-3
abundance: few
d_gene: -

CDR3nt: TGCGCCAGCAGCTTGGATCGTTCCCGTATGGTCTATTTT
CDR3aa: CASSLDRSRMVYF
v_gene: TRBV5-1
j_gene: TRBJ2-3
abundance: few
d_gene: -

CDR3nt: TGTGCCAGCAGCTTAGCGTTGGGGAATCAGCCCCAGCATTTT
CDR3aa: CASSLALGNQPQHF
v_gene: TRBV7-8
j_gene: TRBJ1-5
abundance: many
d_gene: -

CDR3nt: TGCAGCGTTGAGGTGACAGGGAACAATGAGCAGTTCTTC
CDR3aa: CSVEVTGNNEQFF
v_gene: TRBV29-1
j_gene: TRBJ2-1
abundance: few
d_gene: TRBD1

CDR3nt: TGTGCCAGCAGCCAAGATGGGTTAAACACTGAAGCTTTCTTT
CDR3aa: CASSQDGLNTEAFF
v_gene: TRBV4-2
j_gene: TRBJ1-1
abundance: few
d_gene: -

CDR3nt: TGTGCCAGCAGTTTACGGGACAGGGGTTGGTCGGGAGTCAAGGAGACCCAGTACTTC
CDR3aa: CASSLRDRGWSGVKETQYF
v_gene: TRBV12-3/TRBV12-4
j_gene: TRBJ2-5
abundance: -
d_gene: TRBD1

CDR3nt: TGCAGTGCTAGAGATGCAGCGTCGGGGTCCTACGAGCAGTACTTC
CDR3aa: CSARDAASGSYEQYF
v_gene: TRBV20-1
j_gene: TRBJ2-7
abundance: few
d_gene: -

CDR3nt: TGCGCCAGCAGCGCCTCCAGGACGGAAAGATATGGCTACACCTTC
CDR3aa: CASSASRTERYGYTF
v_gene: TRBV5-1
j_gene: TRBJ1-2
abundance: -
d_gene: -

CDR3nt: TGTGCCAGCAGCTTAATTAGGGGGCGCCTTGTCGATGAGCAGTTCTTC
CDR3aa: CASSLIRGRLVDEQFF
v_gene: TRBV11-2
j_gene: TRBJ2-1
abundance: -
d_gene: TRBD1

CDR3nt: TGCAGTGCTAGAGATAAAGGGAACGACCCGAGGGAAAAACTGTTTTTT
CDR3aa: CSARDKGNDPREKLFF
v_gene: TRBV20-1
j_gene: TRBJ1-4
abundance: many
d_gene: -

CDR3nt: TGTGCCAGCGAGGGGGGGAGCGAAGGAGATACGCAGTATTTT
CDR3aa: CASEGGSEGDTQYF
v_gene: TRBV6-1
j_gene: TRBJ2-3
abundance: -
d_gene: -

CDR3nt: TGTGCCAGCAGCTTAAGGGGACTAGCGGGAGGGAATGAGCAGTTCTTC
CDR3aa: CASSLRGLAGGNEQFF
v_gene: TRBV5-2
j_gene: TRBJ2-1
abundance: once
d_gene: -

CDR3nt: TGTGCCAGCAGCTTCGGAACATCCGAGCAGTACTTC
CDR3aa: CASSFGTSEQYF
v_gene: TRBV5-5
j_gene: TRBJ2-7
abundance: -
d_gene: -

CDR3nt: TGTGCCAGCAGCTCCCACACAGGGGCTAGCAATCAGCCCCAGCATTTT
CDR3aa: CASSSHTGASNQPQHF
v_gene: TRBV9
j_gene: TRBJ1-5
abundance: -
d_gene: TRBD1

CDR3nt: TGTGCCAGCAGCTTAGAGGACGGCTCCGAGCAGTACTTC
CDR3aa: CASSLEDGSEQYF
v_gene: TRBV7-2
j_gene: TRBJ2-7
abundance: few
d_gene: -

CDR3nt: TGTGCCAGCAGCGGACAGGGAGGAGGCTACACCTTC
CDR3aa: CASSGQGGGYTF
v_gene: TRBV9
j_gene: TRBJ1-2
abundance: -
d_gene: TRBD1

CDR3nt: TGTGCCAGCACCCCCCCGACAGGGTCGTTTAGCACTGAAGCTTTCTTT
CDR3aa: CASTPPTGSFSTEAFF
v_gene: TRBV9
j_gene: TRBJ1-1
abundance: -
d_gene: TRBD1

CDR3nt: TGTGCCAGCAGTGATACCGGGGAGCTGTTTTTT
CDR3aa: CASSDTGELFF
v_gene: TRBV6-5
j_gene: TRBJ2-2
abundance: -
d_gene: -

CDR3nt: TGCGCCAGCAGCTCAGGGGGCCGGCAAGAGACCCAGTACTTC
CDR3aa: CASSSGGRQETQYF
v_gene: TRBV5-1
j_gene: TRBJ2-5
abundance: -
d_gene: TRBD1

CDR3nt: TGTGCCAGCAGTTACACAACGGGACAGGTTACTGGAAACACCATATATTTT
CDR3aa: CASSYTTGQVTGNTIYF
v_gene: TRBV6-6
j_gene: TRBJ1-3
abundance: -
d_gene: TRBD1

CDR3nt: TGCGCCAGCAGCTTGGAACCGAACACTGAAGCTTTCTTT
CDR3aa: CASSLEPNTEAFF
v_gene: TRBV5-1
j_gene: TRBJ1-1
abundance: -
d_gene: -

CDR3nt: TGTGCCAGCAGCTTAGCCGGCGGGGCCTACGAGCAGTACTTC
CDR3aa: CASSLAGGAYEQYF
v_gene: TRBV7-8
j_gene: TRBJ2-7
abundance: few
d_gene: -

CDR3nt: TGCAGCGTTGAAGATTTCCAGTACGAGCAGTACTTC
CDR3aa: CSVEDFQYEQYF
v_gene: TRBV29-1
j_gene: TRBJ2-7
abundance: -
d_gene: -

CDR3nt: TGCGCCAGCAGCCAAACGAGGGTTCGGGACACTGAAGCTTTCTTT
CDR3aa: CASSQTRVRDTEAFF
v_gene: TRBV4-3
j_gene: TRBJ1-1
abundance: few
d_gene: -

CDR3nt: TGTGCCAGTAGTTCCCCGATGCGGGGGGCAGGTCAGCCCCAGCATTTT
CDR3aa: CASSSPMRGAGQPQHF
v_gene: TRBV19
j_gene: TRBJ1-5
abundance: -
d_gene: -

CDR3nt: TGTGCCAGCAGTTCCGCAGAGGGTGGATCACCCCTCCACTTT
CDR3aa: CASSSAEGGSPLHF
v_gene: TRBV6-5
j_gene: TRBJ1-6
abundance: -
d_gene: -

CDR3nt: TGTGCCAGCGGAGCGGGAGGGATCCCCCCTGAGCAGTTCTTC
CDR3aa: CASGAGGIPPEQFF
v_gene: TRBV2
j_gene: TRBJ2-1
abundance: -
d_gene: TRBD2

CDR3nt: TGCGCCAGCAGCCAAGATCGGTTGGGGGAGCTGTTTTTT
CDR3aa: CASSQDRLGELFF
v_gene: TRBV4-3
j_gene: TRBJ2-2
abundance: few
d_gene: -

CDR3nt: TGCAGTGCTAAACGGACAGGGGAAGCCTACGAGCAGTACTTC
CDR3aa: CSAKRTGEAYEQYF
v_gene: TRBV20-1
j_gene: TRBJ2-7
abundance: many
d_gene: TRBD1

CDR3nt: TGTGCCAGCAGTTTAAGCGGGACGGGAGCCTATGGCTACACCTTC
CDR3aa: CASSLSGTGAYGYTF
v_gene: TRBV28
j_gene: TRBJ1-2
abundance: -
d_gene: -

CDR3nt: TGTGCCAGCAGCTTGCGCAGGGCGAACTATGGCTACACCTTC
CDR3aa: CASSLRRANYGYTF
v_gene: TRBV5-6
j_gene: TRBJ1-2
abundance: -
d_gene: -

CDR3nt: TGTGCCAGCAGTGAATTACGGGGCTCTGGAAACACCATATATTTT
CDR3aa: CASSELRGSGNTIYF
v_gene: TRBV2
j_gene: TRBJ1-3
abundance: -
d_gene: -

CDR3nt: TGTGCCAGCAGTCCTGGGACAGCCCGCGAGCAGTACTTC
CDR3aa: CASSPGTAREQYF
v_gene: TRBV28
j_gene: TRBJ2-7
abundance: -
d_gene: TRBD1

CDR3nt: TGTGCCTGGAGTTCCTTGGCAGATACACAGCCCCAGCATTTT
CDR3aa: CAWSSLADTQPQHF
v_gene: TRBV30
j_gene: TRBJ1-5
abundance: few
d_gene: -

CDR3nt: TGTGCCAGCAGCCCACCGGGACAGGGGAATTCACCCCTCCACTTT
CDR3aa: CASSPPGQGNSPLHF
v_gene: TRBV7-9
j_gene: TRBJ1-6
abundance: many
d_gene: TRBD1

CDR3nt: TGTGCCAGCAGGAAAACTAGCGGTGAGCAGTTCTTC
CDR3aa: CASRKTSGEQFF
v_gene: TRBV12-3/TRBV12-4
j_gene: TRBJ2-1
abundance: few
d_gene: TRBD2

CDR3nt: TGTGCCAGCAGCTTAGCCTGGAATGAGCAGTTCTTC
CDR3aa: CASSLAWNEQFF
v_gene: TRBV7-2
j_gene: TRBJ2-1
abundance: many
d_gene: -

CDR3nt: TGCGCCAGCAGCGAGGGGGCGGGGACTGAAGCTTTCTTT
CDR3aa: CASSEGAGTEAFF
v_gene: TRBV5-1
j_gene: TRBJ1-1
abundance: few
d_gene: TRBD1

CDR3nt: TGCAGTGCCAACCCTACACTCGGACGGGTTTGGGAGCAGTACTTC
CDR3aa: CSANPTLGRVWEQYF
v_gene: TRBV20-1
j_gene: TRBJ2-7
abundance: -
d_gene: -

CDR3nt: TGTGCCAGCAGCTTTCCCGGGAGAGCAGATACGCAGTATTTT
CDR3aa: CASSFPGRADTQYF
v_gene: TRBV7-2
j_gene: TRBJ2-3
abundance: many
d_gene: -

CDR3nt: TGCGCCGGCAGCTTAGGAGAGGGAGGTGAGCAGTTCTTC
CDR3aa: CAGSLGEGGEQFF
v_gene: TRBV5-1
j_gene: TRBJ2-1
abundance: -
d_gene: -

CDR3nt: TGCGCCAGCAGCAAATCTAGCAGCTACAATGAGCAGTTCTTC
CDR3aa: CASSKSSSYNEQFF
v_gene: TRBV5-1
j_gene: TRBJ2-1
abundance: -
d_gene: -

CDR3nt: TGTGCCAGCAGCGTAGCCCCTATCGGGGGAACTAATGAAAAACTGTTTTTT
CDR3aa: CASSVAPIGGTNEKLFF
v_gene: TRBV9
j_gene: TRBJ1-4
abundance: few
d_gene: -

CDR3nt: TGCGCCAGCAGTGAGTCGCCACAGGGTGATTCACCCCTCCACTTT
CDR3aa: CASSESPQGDSPLHF
v_gene: TRBV10-2
j_gene: TRBJ1-6
abundance: many
d_gene: -

CDR3nt: TGTGCCAGCAGCTTTGGGGGAGGCTACACCTTC
CDR3aa: CASSFGGGYTF
v_gene: TRBV7-9
j_gene: TRBJ1-2
abundance: -
d_gene: -

CDR3nt: TGCGCCAGCAGCCAGGAGAGTTGGAATGAGCAGTTCTTC
CDR3aa: CASSQESWNEQFF
v_gene: TRBV5-1
j_gene: TRBJ2-1
abundance: many
d_gene: -